A selection of T cell receptor beta chains follows, all from one sample in a study of PD-1 blockade in classical Hodgkin lymphoma. Method: immunoSEQ multiplex PCR; TCRdb's copy keeps in-frame clones and lacks some. The sample holds some 50,000 clones; roughly 80% are singletons and the top ten take less than 15%. The specimen comprised peripheral blood mononuclear cells (PBMCs), sampled before the fourth cycle of nivolumab. All receptors come from a human donor with classical Hodgkin lymphoma. The CDR3 runs from the conserved cysteine through the conserved F or W. Fields, in order: D gene, J gene, V gene, clone size, CDR3 DNA, CDR3 protein. D genes are given only for firm matches. Clone size is not always given. Where it is, it says once, few, many or a class for expanded clones.

NA TRBJ2-5 TRBV27 NA TGTGCCAGCAGCGGGGGGCGAGGGGAGACCCAGTACTTC CASSGGRGETQYF
NA TRBJ2-3 TRBV28 NA TGTGCCAGCAGCTCCGCCGGGACCGACACAGATACGCAGTATTTT CASSSAGTDTDTQYF
NA TRBJ2-5 TRBV2 NA TGTGCCAGCAGGGCAGGGTTAGGGGAGACCCAGTACTTC CASRAGLGETQYF
NA TRBJ2-7 TRBV2 NA TGTGCCAGCAGCTCACCTGCGGCAGGGGGGTCCTACGAGCAGTACTTC CASSSPAAGGSYEQYF
NA TRBJ2-2 TRBV27 NA TGTGCCCATGGAGTCAGTAACACCGGGGAGCTGTTTTTT CAHGVSNTGELFF
NA TRBJ2-7 TRBV7-2 NA TGTGCCAGCAGTCAACCGGGACACGCTACCTACGAGCAGTACTTC CASSQPGHATYEQYF
NA TRBJ2-7 TRBV5-6 NA TGTGCCAGCAGCCCCACAGGGATTTACGAGCAGTACTTC CASSPTGIYEQYF
TRBD1 TRBJ2-7 TRBV10-2 NA TGCGCCTCCATGAGCTCCGGGACAGGGGTGTACGAGCAGTACTTC CASMSSGTGVYEQYF
NA TRBJ1-6 TRBV28 few TGTGCCAGCAGTTCAACAGGGAGGTCACCCCTCCACTTT CASSSTGRSPLHF
TRBD2 TRBJ2-1 TRBV5-1 NA TGCGCCAGCAGCTCAGGGACTAGCGGGAAGAATGAGCAGTTCTTC CASSSGTSGKNEQFF
TRBD2 TRBJ2-2 TRBV6-5 many TGTGCCAGCAGGAGACTAGCGGGAGTGGCCGGGGAGCTGTTTTTT CASRRLAGVAGELFF
NA TRBJ2-7 TRBV28 NA TGTGCCAGCAGTGCCCAGTGGGGGCGTCCCTACGAGCAGTACTTC CASSAQWGRPYEQYF
NA TRBJ1-2 TRBV28 few TGTGCCAGCAGCCTATGGACACGCGGCTACACCTTC CASSLWTRGYTF
NA TRBJ1-1 TRBV7-2 NA TGTGCCAGCAGCTCCATCTGGGGCACAGGACTAATGAACACTGAAGCTTTCTTT CASSSIWGTGLMNTEAFF
NA TRBJ2-1 TRBV6-6 NA TGTGCCAGCAGTTACGGGTCGTCCTACAATGAGCAGTTCTTC CASSYGSSYNEQFF
NA TRBJ1-4 TRBV28 once TGTGCCAGCAGTATCCTCCGTGAAGAGGGCCGTCATGAAAAACTGTTTTTT CASSILREEGRHEKLFF
NA TRBJ2-7 TRBV7-2 many TGTGCCAGCAGCAGGGCGAGATTCGGCTACGAGCAGTACTTC CASSRARFGYEQYF
TRBD2 TRBJ2-3 TRBV29-1 NA TGCAGCGTTGAAACGCTACCGGGAGGAAGCACAGATACGCAGTATTTT CSVETLPGGSTDTQYF
NA TRBJ2-5 TRBV5-1 once TGCGCCAGCAGCTCCGGACTGGGGGCGGGAGAGACCCAGTACTTC CASSSGLGAGETQYF
NA TRBJ2-2 TRBV10-1 NA TGCGCCAGCAGTGATTATGCCGGGGAGCTGTTTTTT CASSDYAGELFF
NA TRBJ1-5 TRBV6-5 NA TGTGCCAGCAGCCGGGGAGGGGGATTACATCAGCCCCAGCATTTT CASSRGGGLHQPQHF
NA TRBJ2-1 TRBV7-9 many TGTGCCAGCAGCTTATTAATCCCAGCCTACAATGAGCAGTTCTTC CASSLLIPAYNEQFF
NA TRBJ2-1 TRBV29-1 NA TGCAGCGCCACGGACAGAACCTACAATGAGCAGTTCTTC CSATDRTYNEQFF
TRBD1 TRBJ1-1 TRBV6-5 NA TGTGCCAGCAGTTACGGAAGACAGGGGCCTGAAGCTTTCTTT CASSYGRQGPEAFF
TRBD1 TRBJ2-7 TRBV5-5 few TGTGCCAGCAGCTTGGAGGCCGGGACAGGGATACCCTACGAGCAGTACTTC CASSLEAGTGIPYEQYF
TRBD2 TRBJ2-3 TRBV18 NA TGTGCCTCACGACTAGCGGGAGGGTCAGATACGCAGTATTTT CASRLAGGSDTQYF
NA TRBJ2-7 TRBV7-2 NA TGTGCCAGCAGCTCGAGTCGGGGTTGGACCTCCTACGAGCAGTACTTC CASSSSRGWTSYEQYF
NA TRBJ2-1 TRBV10-2 few TGCGCCAGCAGCCGGGACAAGTTTACCGATGAGCAGTTCTTC CASSRDKFTDEQFF
NA TRBJ2-5 TRBV9 once TGTGCCAGCAGCGTAGATCAAGCGTTAGAGACCCAGTACTTC CASSVDQALETQYF
NA TRBJ2-6 TRBV13 once TGTGCCAGCAGCCCTAGCTTCTCTGGGGCCAACGTCCTGACTTTC CASSPSFSGANVLTF
NA TRBJ1-5 TRBV11-2 few TGTGCCAGCAGCCCTGGACAGCCCAATCAGCCCCAGCATTTT CASSPGQPNQPQHF
NA TRBJ1-1 TRBV19 NA TGTGCCAGTAGACGAGACCAGGCAGGGGAAGCTGAAGCTTTCTTT CASRRDQAGEAEAFF
NA TRBJ2-7 TRBV11-2 NA TGTGCCAGCAGCTTATCCCTGGCGGCGAGTTACGAGCAGTACTTC CASSLSLAASYEQYF
NA TRBJ2-7 TRBV19 NA TGTGCCAGTAGCGTAAGACAAGGGAGCTACGAGCAGTACTTC CASSVRQGSYEQYF
NA TRBJ1-1 TRBV15 few TGTGCCACCAGCAGAGGAGTAGGTGGGACTGAAGCTTTCTTT CATSRGVGGTEAFF
TRBD2 TRBJ2-3 TRBV6-1 NA TGTGCCAGCACCACGCGACTAGCGGACACAGATACGCAGTATTTT CASTTRLADTDTQYF
NA TRBJ1-1 TRBV6-5 NA TGTGCCAGCAGTTACTCAGGGCAAGCTTTCTTT CASSYSGQAFF
NA TRBJ2-7 TRBV4-3 few TGCGCCAGCAGCCCCACCGACAGTTTCTACGAGCAGTACTTC CASSPTDSFYEQYF
TRBD1 TRBJ1-2 TRBV7-2 NA TGTGCCAGCAGCCCATCGACAGGGAGTGGCTATGGCTACACCTTC CASSPSTGSGYGYTF
TRBD1 TRBJ2-5 TRBV5-1 NA TGCGCCAGCAGCTTGGGTCGCGGGCAGGGGGTTATCCAAGAGACCCAGTACTTC CASSLGRGQGVIQETQYF
NA TRBJ2-3 TRBV5-6 NA TGTGCCAGCAGCTCAGGACCCACCATTACGCAGTATTTT CASSSGPTITQYF
TRBD2 TRBJ2-7 TRBV7-2 NA TGTGCCAGCAGCTTCTCTAGCGGGAGGGGAAGGGAGCAGTACTTC CASSFSSGRGREQYF
TRBD1 TRBJ1-3 TRBV11-2 few TGTGCCAGCAGGCACCGGGGGGACAGGGCGAGCTCTGGAAACACCATATATTTT CASRHRGDRASSGNTIYF
TRBD2 TRBJ2-3 TRBV5-1 NA TGCGCCAGCAGCTCGGCGGGACTAGCGGGGGTAGATACGCAGTATTTT CASSSAGLAGVDTQYF
NA TRBJ1-2 TRBV28 NA TGTGCCAGCAGCCCCCCCGGGGTCTATGGCTACACCTTC CASSPPGVYGYTF
TRBD2 TRBJ2-1 TRBV5-4 NA TGTGCCAGCAGCCCGGGACTAGGCTCCTACAATGAGCAGTTCTTC CASSPGLGSYNEQFF
NA TRBJ2-7 TRBV7-9 NA TGTGCCAGCAGCTTAGTAGGCGAGGGCTACGAGCAGTACTTC CASSLVGEGYEQYF
NA TRBJ2-7 TRBV7-9 NA TGTGCCAGCAGCTACTACTCCGGGACGTCCTACGAGCAGTACTTC CASSYYSGTSYEQYF
NA TRBJ2-7 TRBV30 NA TGTGCCTGGAACTGGGGTCCCGCCTACGAGCAGTACTTC CAWNWGPAYEQYF
TRBD2 TRBJ2-1 TRBV6-1 NA TGTGCCAGCAGTGCACTGACTAGCGGGAGCGGATATGAGCAGTTCTTC CASSALTSGSGYEQFF
TRBD2 TRBJ2-3 TRBV28 NA TGTGCCAGCAGTCCGCGGACTAGCGGGAGGGGTCTGGGACACGGGGATACGCAGTATTTT CASSPRTSGRGLGHGDTQYF
TRBD2 TRBJ2-1 TRBV7-3 few TGTGCCAGCAGCCGTACTTTGACTAGCGGGTACAATGAGCAGTTCTTC CASSRTLTSGYNEQFF
TRBD2 TRBJ2-7 TRBV27 NA TGTGCCAGCAGTGTCTCGGGACTAGGGGATGAGCAGTACTTC CASSVSGLGDEQYF
NA TRBJ2-1 TRBV6-1 NA TGTGCCGGAAAGGGGCGGGAACCCTACAATGAGCAGTTCTTC CAGKGREPYNEQFF
NA TRBJ2-7 TRBV27 NA TGTGCCAGCAGTCCAAGGCTGAATTCCGAGCAGTACTTC CASSPRLNSEQYF
NA TRBJ2-3 TRBV7-9 NA TGTGCCAGCAGCTATGGAGGGGGGCCAGATACGCAGTATTTT CASSYGGGPDTQYF